Each of the 20 T cell receptor beta chains below was sequenced from the same sample in a study of blood T cell repertoires in COVID-19. Measured with immunoSEQ multiplex PCR; TCRdb has only the in-frame clones, and not every one. The table lists some 190,000 clones, about 83% of them singletons. Source material: peripheral blood. The receptor set was obtained from a person aged 70 to 80 with COVID-19, enrolled during active disease.

This clone was recorded a few times. V gene TRBV5-1 combines with J gene TRBJ2-7; a weak D match, TRBD2 (5 bases). V was pared by 0 bases and J by 4 bases, with 14 bases between. The CDR3 is made up of 15 amino acids. Germline CDR1 and CDR2: SGHRS and YFSETQ. In nucleotides, the CDR3 is TGCGCCAGCAGCTTGGCGACCGTAGGGAGTTACGAGCAGTACTTC. Its translation is CASSLATVGSYEQYF.

The chain recombines TRBV27 with TRBJ1-2; D perhaps matches TRBD1 (6 bases). CDR3 length equals 14 residues. Germline CDR1 reads MNHEY; CDR2 reads SMNVEV (reference sequence). The V gene lost 6 bases and the J gene lost 4 bases, with 15 bases spanning the gap. As DNA, the CDR3 is TGTGCCAGCAGACCACCAGGGGCCGTCTATGGCTACACCTTC. It specifies CASRPPGAVYGYTF.

The V call is TRBV30, the J call TRBJ1-5; no definite D call. Germline assignment: CDR1 GTSNPN and CDR2 SVGIG (reference sequence). The CDR3 has 13 residues. The V and J ends lost 1 base and 4 bases respectively, with 8 bases between them. In nucleotides, the CDR3 is TGTGCCTGGAGTGCTCGTGTAAATCAGCCCCAGCATTTT. Residues: CAWSARVNQPQHF.

The chain employs TRBV7-8 and TRBJ2-2; TRBD1 agrees at 7 bases. CDR3 length: 14 amino acids. V shed 2 bases, J shed 8 bases, and the junction held 5 bases outside the gene matches. CDR1 is SGHVS, CDR2 FQNEAQ, per germline. CDR3 region: CASSLRQGSGELFF. The CDR3 DNA reads as TGTGCCAGCAGCTTAAGACAGGGTAGTGGGGAGCTGTTTTTT.

In this sample, this clone turned up once. The V gene is TRBV6-2 or TRBV6-3, the J gene TRBJ2-3; the D gene is possibly TRBD2 (6 bases). Per the germline V gene, CDR1 is MNHEY and CDR2 is SVGEGT. Trimming shortened V by 5 bases and J by 2 bases, and 26 bases separated the two germline ends. The CDR3 contains 19 residues. The CDR3 sequence is CASSARTGRPPGTTDTQYF. The CDR3 nucleotides are TGTGCCAGCAGTGCCCGGACTGGGAGGCCCCCCGGAACCACAGATACGCAGTATTTT.

The chain couples TRBV28 to TRBJ1-1, with 7 bases aligning to TRBD1. The CDR3 is 15 residues long. The J segment lost 4 bases and the V segment lost 6 bases, leaving 11 bases of the junction unmatched. In germline, CDR1 is MDHEN, CDR2 SYDVKM. The DNA of the CDR3 is TGTGCCAGCAGCACTTCCCAGACAGGGATCACTGAAGCTTTCTTT. Protein product: CASSTSQTGITEAFF.

This clone came up a few times. The chain uses TRBV6-4 and TRBJ2-2; D is undetermined. V was shortened by 5 bases and J by 3 bases, with 7 bases between the two germline ends. Germline CDR1 MRHNA, CDR2 SNTAGT. CDR3 length equals 13 residues. The CDR3 DNA is TGTGCCAGCAGTATAGAGGACACCGGGGAGCTGTTTTTT. This translates into CASSIEDTGELFF.

The chain carries TRBV7-9 and TRBJ1-1; possible D gene TRBD1, 5 bases. Looked up from germline, CDR1 is SEHNR and CDR2 is FQNEAQ (reference sequence). The CDR3 loop spans 14 amino acids. The germline V and J ends were trimmed by 4 bases and 5 bases, with 14 bases remaining between them. The CDR3 bases are TGTGCCAGCAGCTCCCTTCGGGGGAAGACTGAAGCTTTCTTT. Its translation is CASSSLRGKTEAFF.

The genes are TRBV3-1 (or the pseudogene TRBV3-2) and TRBJ1-4; D may be TRBD1 (6 bases). Germline V gene data show CDR1 as LGHDT and CDR2 as YNNKEL (reference sequence). The V end was cut by 1 base, the J end by 7 bases, with 13 bases between. CDR3 length equals 15 residues. The CDR3 region is CASSQGDKVGEKLFF. CDR3 in DNA: TGTGCCAGCAGCCAAGGGGACAAGGTCGGTGAAAAACTGTTTTTT.

V usage is TRBV4-1 and J usage is TRBJ1-4; D gene ambiguous. Trimming took off 4 bases at V and 9 bases at J, with 12 bases between the two ends. There are 13 residues in the CDR3. The germline CDR1 and CDR2 sequences are MGHRA and YSYEKL. CDR3 bases: TGCGCCAGCAGCCCACAGCAGACGAAAAAACTGTTTTTT. Protein product: CASSPQQTKKLFF.

The chain has TRBV4-3 and TRBJ1-2; 11 bases fit TRBD1. The CDR3 length is 15 residues. The V gene's germline CDR1 is LGHNA and CDR2 YSLEER. The junction had 7 bases not matched to a gene; V was cut back by 6 bases and J by 4 bases. CDR3 sequence (DNA): TGCGCCAGCAGGAGGACAGGGGGCTTGGGCTATGGCTACACCTTC. Encoded protein: CASRRTGGLGYGYTF.

This clone was seen a single time. The chain joins TRBV6-5 to TRBJ1-5, with TRBD1 matching 8 bases. V lost 6 bases and J lost 4; bases outside the gene matches: 2. The germline CDR1 and CDR2 sequences are MNHEY and SVGAGI. The CDR3 runs to 13 residues. Written as DNA, the CDR3 is TGTGCCAGCAGGAGGACAGGGAATCAGCCCCAGCATTTT. Translated, it gives CASRRTGNQPQHF.

The chain employs TRBV28 and TRBJ1-1; D perhaps matches TRBD1 (6 bases). V was shortened by 7 bases and J by 2 bases, with 14 bases between the two germline ends. This CDR3 comprises 14 residues. Looked up from germline, CDR1 is MDHEN and CDR2 is SYDVKM. The CDR3 coding sequence is TGTGCCAGCACCGAACAGGGTCGCAACACTGAAGCTTTCTTT. Residues: CASTEQGRNTEAFF.

V and J are TRBV19 and TRBJ2-7; 10 bases are a match to TRBD1. V lost 6 bases, J lost 6 bases, and 8 bases stayed unmatched. CDR1 and CDR2 from the germline V gene are LNHDA and SQIVND (reference sequence). CDR3 size: 14 residues. The DNA for the CDR3 is TGTGCCAGTAGGGGGGACAGGGGTGGTGGCGAGCAGTACTTC. It codes for CASRGDRGGGEQYF.

V is TRBV28 and J is TRBJ1-2; tentative D call: TRBD1 (6 bases). The CDR3 runs to 16 residues. Per germline, CDR1 MDHEN and CDR2 SYDVKM. V shed 6 bases and J shed 2 bases, with 19 bases lying between them. CDR3 sequence (DNA): TGTGCCAGCAGCCCAGCCGATGCGACAGGCAACTATGGCTACACCTTC. It codes for CASSPADATGNYGYTF.

The V and J genes are TRBV6-1 and TRBJ2-1, with 7 bases fitting TRBD1. V dropped 6 bases and J dropped 9; count of bases not matched to a gene: 11. The CDR3 runs to 14 residues. The germline V gene encodes CDR1 MNHNS and CDR2 SASEGT. The CDR3 sequence: CASRRQGRGSEQFF. DNA of the CDR3: TGTGCCAGCAGGAGACAGGGCAGGGGGAGTGAGCAGTTCTTC.

The genes are TRBV5-1 and TRBJ1-2; a possible D gene is TRBD1 (6 bases). The CDR3 is 13 residues long. The germline V gene encodes CDR1 SGHRS and CDR2 YFSETQ. Trimming took off 2 bases at V and 5 bases at J, with 10 bases between the two ends. The CDR3 coding sequence is TGCGCCAGCAGCTTAAACAGGGCTTATGGCTACACCTTC. Translating gives CASSLNRAYGYTF.

This chain links TRBV9 with TRBJ2-2; D perhaps matches TRBD1 (5 bases). Germline V gene data show CDR1 as SGDLS and CDR2 as YYNGEE. V was trimmed by 0 bases and J by 5 bases, leaving 17 bases between them. This CDR3 is built from 17 residues. Here the CDR3 DNA reads TGTGCCAGCAGCGTAGCCAGAATGACAGCCTCAACCGGGGAGCTGTTTTTT. It encodes CASSVARMTASTGELFF.

The chain links TRBV3-1 (or the pseudogene TRBV3-2) to TRBJ1-1, with D unresolved. Trimming stripped 6 bases from V and 0 bases from J, with 14 bases between. CDR3 size: 15 residues. Germline V gives CDR1 LGHDT, CDR2 YNNKEL (reference sequence). Here the CDR3 DNA reads TGTGCCAGCAGGCCCAACGCGCGTCTGAACACTGAAGCTTTCTTT. Translating it yields CASRPNARLNTEAFF.

V and J are TRBV18 and TRBJ2-2; 7 bases align to TRBD1. This CDR3 contains 15 residues. In germline, CDR1 is KGHSH, CDR2 LQKENI. With V trimmed by 2 bases and J by 1 base, 1 base remained unmatched. CDR3 coding DNA: TGTGCCAGCTCACCAAGACAGGGGAACACCGGGGAGCTGTTTTTT. It is translated as CASSPRQGNTGELFF.